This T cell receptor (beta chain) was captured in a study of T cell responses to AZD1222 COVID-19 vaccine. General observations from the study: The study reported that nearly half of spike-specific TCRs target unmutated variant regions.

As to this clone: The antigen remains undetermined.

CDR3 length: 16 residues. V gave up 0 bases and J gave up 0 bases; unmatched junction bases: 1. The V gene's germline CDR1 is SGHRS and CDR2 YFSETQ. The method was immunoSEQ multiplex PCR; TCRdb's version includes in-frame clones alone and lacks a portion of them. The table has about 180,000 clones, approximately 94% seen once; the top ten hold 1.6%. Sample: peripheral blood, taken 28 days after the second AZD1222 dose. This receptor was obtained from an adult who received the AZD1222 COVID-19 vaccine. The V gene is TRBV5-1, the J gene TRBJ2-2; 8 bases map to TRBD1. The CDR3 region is CASSLGTGPNTGELFF. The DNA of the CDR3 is TGCGCCAGCAGCTTGGGGACAGGGCCGAACACCGGGGAGCTGTTTTTT.